This T cell receptor beta chain was sequenced in a study of cytomegalovirus exposure and HLA in healthy donors (dated by TCRdb to 2016 to 2017). With respect to the entire study: An earlier analysis of about 560 of the donors reported around 280 Gb of sequence data and about 120 million unique TCR beta sequences obtained from some 200 million T cells. An early release that covered about 600 HLA-typed donors contained about 300 gigabases of sequencing data and 75 million to 100 million unique TCR sequences. The genetic ancestry cluster associated with self-reported Caucasian donors included 80% to 90% of the roughly 410 genotyped donors. The aim of the study was to test whether cataloging public T cell receptors could identify signatures of past pathogen exposure. Using immunosequencing, the study profiled T cell repertoires from 550 to 750 subjects and related those repertoires to cytomegalovirus serostatus. A separate validation cohort of some 130 different subjects was used in addition to the approximately 610-subject first cohort. To predict cytomegalovirus infection status, the study brought together high-throughput TCR immunosequencing, statistical association of individual TCRs with disease status, and machine learning. A later analysis re-analyzed previously published TCR beta repertoires from several hundred donors and added high-resolution HLA genotyping to study TCR occurrence patterns. Rather than using new phenotypic data, the later analysis identified candidate immune exposures from TCR beta sequences and from how often those sequences occurred across donors. An earlier analysis of approximately 580 of the donors used high-throughput TCR beta sequencing to judge whether each TCR beta V gene segment behaved as functional or pseudogenic. Donor age, sex, ethnicity and CMV serostatus were compiled together with the repertoire data. A later genetic analysis took genome-wide SNP genotypes for 398 of the 666 donors and used that subset as a discovery cohort. All discovery cohort repertoires had been generated using a single sequencing platform. HLA typing covered class I and class II loci at four-digit resolution. The number of typed donors differed by locus: about 629-630 for A, B, C, DRB1 and DQB1; some 540 for DQA1; approximately 600 for DPA1; and around 450 for DPB1. Five DR-DQ haplotypes were treated as single units for association and clustering because of strong linkage in the cohort. On average, about 200,000 unique TCR beta nucleotide sequences were sequenced per donor among 350 to 400 genotyped donors of the cohort, with 15% to 20% of those sequences being non-productive. General conclusions and limits of the study: Sequencing depth was assumed to be roughly uniform across donors in the presence/absence analyses, though that assumption may not hold. Cytomegalovirus status was reported to be diagnosed by the classifier with high specificity and sensitivity in both the original and validation cohorts. According to a later analysis, parvovirus B19, influenza, CMV and Epstein-Barr virus appeared linked to several top co-occurrence clusters. Linkage disequilibrium might explain the correlated functional status among segregating V segments, but an unknown experimental factor could not be ruled out. A later analysis found that HLA-associated TCR beta chains were more clonally expanded and had lower generation probabilities than equally common non-associated chains. Because counts were too low, about 17 rarely observed V segments, including chromosome 9 orphons, were excluded from the earlier analysis of 500 to 700 of the donors. The cohort was sequenced for TCR beta chains only, and without alpha or paired-chain data the features that could be detected were limited. A cluster of highly shared sequence variants was judged likely to be a technical artifact of the sequencing pipeline. According to a later genetic analysis, donors in an Asian-associated ancestry cluster had fewer N-insertions in productive TCRs than the approximately 610-donor mean. For the cohort, immune exposure information was limited to CMV serostatus. The study gave a list of more than 150 TCR beta chains associated with cytomegalovirus. Specific HLA alleles were associated with 15,000 to 20,000 TCR beta sequences at a false discovery rate of 0.05 in a later analysis. A later analysis found that TCR association rates varied across HLA loci, with DRB1 alleles showing the most associated TCRs and HLA-C alleles the fewest. In an earlier analysis of around 600 of the donors, most TCR beta V segments appeared in productive rearrangements about 90% or about 30% of the time, broadly matching IMGT annotations. Some IMGT-functional V segments, including TRBV6-2 and TRBV6-3, could not be distinguished by the 87-base-pair reads and were therefore excluded. In a later genetic analysis, a missense DCLRE1C variant was associated with V-gene and J-gene trimming of TCR beta chains, and the association was replicated in an independent cohort. Most TCR sequences were observed very rarely across donors, whereas some public TCRs were present in many individuals. The authors suggested that the approach could potentially be extended to other disease states and immunological phenotypes. A few of the identified cytomegalovirus-associated TCR beta chains were confirmed in vitro to be specific for cytomegalovirus antigens. HLA typing was unavailable for some donors at each locus, so association tests used only the typed subset. A further reported finding was that TCR beta sequences accurately predicted the HLA-A and HLA-B alleles for most subjects in the first cohort. A later analysis found that most CMV-associated TCR beta chains appeared HLA-restricted, with HLA associations seemingly driven largely by CMV exposure. Assigning TCR associations to individual alleles was difficult when HLA alleles, especially DR and DQ, strongly co-occurred.

The receptor library was made with the immunoSEQ multiplex PCR assay. For the multiplex PCR, a mixture combining 60 forward primers for TCR Vbeta segments and 13 reverse primers for TCR Jbeta segments was used. Amplification of the CDR3 region of rearranged TCR beta genes was performed with a multiplex PCR assay on genomic DNA. On the Illumina HiSeq System, the amplified TCR beta libraries were sequenced as 87-base-pair reads. The original pipeline was this. In a later analysis, around 80 million unique TCR beta chains were counted across the 690 or so repertoires, and roughly 11 million of these chains were shared by at least two donors. Raw reads were error-corrected and collapsed into unique sequences by a nearest-neighbor algorithm in which closely related sequences were merged to remove PCR and sequencing errors. Alignment of CDR3 sequences to IMGT reference sequences was used to assign V, D and J gene segments. For a sequence to be retained, a match of at least six nucleotides was required to both a V gene segment and a J gene segment. Rearrangements were called productive when the CDR3 lacked stop codons and stayed in frame with V and J; all others were non-productive. Following IMGT convention, CDR3 was defined as the stretch from the second conserved V-encoded cysteine up to the conserved J-encoded phenylalanine. The earlier analysis of 587 of the donors excluded sequences that lacked an unambiguous match to a single V gene segment. An earlier analysis of a few hundred of the donors classified V segments as functional when productive rearrangements were above 56.7% and as segregating when the standard deviation between donors was above 5%. A statistical classification framework was built to diagnose cytomegalovirus status from the catalog of TCR beta chain sequences. In a later analysis, V and J genes were assigned by comparing TCR nucleotide sequences against IMGT/GENE-DB human TR gene sequences. A later analysis assigned CDR3 sequences and most-parsimonious VDJ recombination scenarios with the TCRdist pipeline. In a later analysis, every TCR beta chain was defined by the combination of its CDR3 amino acid sequence and its V-gene family, and reads without a unique V-gene family were dropped. As a way to deal with suspected cross-contamination and a sequencing artifact, a later analysis dropped hundreds of nucleotide sequences that were highly shared and had low generation probability. In a later analysis, a clonal expansion index for each public chain was calculated from normalized within-repertoire ranks of inferred template counts. In a later analysis, generation probabilities were computed using a VDJ recombination model fitted to out-of-frame rearrangements, and the results were checked against IGoR. A later analysis scored TCR-TCR, TCR-HLA and TCR-CMV co-occurrence with hypergeometric tests, applying a repertoire-size bias correction to TCR pairs. A later analysis estimated false discovery rates by permuting HLA or CMV assignments 20 times. In a later analysis, co-occurring TCRs were grouped with DBSCAN, and TCRdist sequence similarity was added when clustering was performed within HLA-allele-positive subsets. Co-occurrence clustering excluded repertoires with fewer than 30,000 or more than 120,000 public chains, plus five with anomalous nucleotide sharing. Here the immuneACCESS table is served through TCRdb, limited to in-frame sequences with V and J called. Missing clones are a known gap in these copies; in checked studies unresolved V genes cover under half, and the rest lacks a known reason. V, J and clone size derive from that table, while D and trimming were established from the DNA sequence. This sample comprises under 250,000 clones, roughly 87% of them detected only once. The top ten constitute roughly 5.5% of the sample.

CDR1 and CDR2, looked up from the germline V gene (reference sequence), are MNHEY and SMNVEV. From the cysteine through the phenylalanine, the CDR3 covers 12 amino acids. Only the CDR3 DNA is retained, 36 bases long and in frame from the first base. V was cut back by 5 bases and J by 9 bases, leaving a gap of 11 bases between them. Worth noting for this clone: The specificity of this receptor is unknown. Nothing much larger sits one base from this clone, and base qualities are not available.

The cohort comprised several hundred healthy bone marrow donors. At the time of sampling, all cohort members were nominally healthy, though unrecorded immune exposures were likely present. The donor tested CMV seropositive, placing the donor among the roughly 270 seropositive members of the cohort. Every donor gave a peripheral blood sample, and the peripheral blood mononuclear cells from that sample were used for TCR beta sequencing. Genomic DNA was extracted from the blood cell samples with the Qiagen DNeasy Blood Extraction Kit. The chain uses TRBV27 and TRBJ2-1; TRBD2 is a weak D gene call, 6 bases matching. Source material: PBMCs. This clonotype was obtained from a man aged 35 to 55 in good health and CMV-seropositive. The CDR3 in this case is CASSRRGGEQFF. The nucleotide sequence reads as follows: TGTGCCAGCAGTAGGAGGGGAGGTGAGCAGTTCTTC.